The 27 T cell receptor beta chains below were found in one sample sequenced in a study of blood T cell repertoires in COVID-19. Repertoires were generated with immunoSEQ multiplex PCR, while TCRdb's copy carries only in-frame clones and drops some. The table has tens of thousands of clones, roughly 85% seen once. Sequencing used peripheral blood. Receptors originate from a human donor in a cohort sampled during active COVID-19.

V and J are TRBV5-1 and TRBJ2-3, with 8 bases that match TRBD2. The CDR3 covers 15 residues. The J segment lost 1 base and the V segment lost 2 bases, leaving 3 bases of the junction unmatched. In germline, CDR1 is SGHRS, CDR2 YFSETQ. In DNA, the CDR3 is TGCGCCAGCAGCTTAGCGGGAGCGGGCACAGATACGCAGTATTTT. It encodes CASSLAGAGTDTQYF.

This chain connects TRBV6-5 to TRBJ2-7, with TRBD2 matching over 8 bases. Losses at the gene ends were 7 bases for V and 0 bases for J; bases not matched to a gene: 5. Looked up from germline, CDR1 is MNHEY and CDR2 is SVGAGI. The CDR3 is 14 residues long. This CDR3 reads CASTYGGGSYEQYF. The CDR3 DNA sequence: TGTGCCAGCACATACGGGGGGGGCTCCTACGAGCAGTACTTC.

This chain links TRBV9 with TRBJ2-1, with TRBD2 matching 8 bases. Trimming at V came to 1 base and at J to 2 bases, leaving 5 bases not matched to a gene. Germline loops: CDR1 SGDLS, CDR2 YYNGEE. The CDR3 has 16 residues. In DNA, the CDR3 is TGTGCCAGCAGCGTATCCAGCGGGAGTCCCTACAATGAGCAGTTCTTC. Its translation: CASSVSSGSPYNEQFF.

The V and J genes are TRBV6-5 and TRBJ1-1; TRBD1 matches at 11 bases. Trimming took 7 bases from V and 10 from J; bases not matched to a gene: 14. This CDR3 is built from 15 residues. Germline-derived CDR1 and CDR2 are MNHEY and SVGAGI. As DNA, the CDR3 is TGTGCCAGCACCTCTCAGGGGACAGGGGGGTCAGGAGCTTTCTTT. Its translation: CASTSQGTGGSGAFF.

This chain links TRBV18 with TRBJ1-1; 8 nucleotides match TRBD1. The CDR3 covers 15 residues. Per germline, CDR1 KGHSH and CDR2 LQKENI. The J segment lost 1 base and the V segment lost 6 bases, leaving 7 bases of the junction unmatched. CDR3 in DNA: TGTGCCAGCTCGCGGACAGGGATCCCGAACACTGAAGCTTTCTTT. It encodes CASSRTGIPNTEAFF. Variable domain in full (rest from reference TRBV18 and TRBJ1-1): NAGVMQNPRHLVRRRGQEARLRCSPMKGHSHVYWYRQLPEEGLKFMVYLQKENIIDESGMPKERFSAEFPKEGPSILRIQQVVRGDSAAYFCASSRTGIPNTEAFFGQGTRLTVV.

CDR3 bases: TGTGCCAGCACTTCTCAGGGGTACCAAGAGACCCAGTACTTC. Amino acids: CASTSQGYQETQYF. This chain uses TRBV5-4 with TRBJ2-5; D possibly corresponds to TRBD1 (6 bases). The V gene's germline CDR1 is SGHNT and CDR2 YYREEE (reference sequence). There are 14 residues in the CDR3. Trimming took off 6 bases at V and 0 bases at J, with 12 bases between the two ends.

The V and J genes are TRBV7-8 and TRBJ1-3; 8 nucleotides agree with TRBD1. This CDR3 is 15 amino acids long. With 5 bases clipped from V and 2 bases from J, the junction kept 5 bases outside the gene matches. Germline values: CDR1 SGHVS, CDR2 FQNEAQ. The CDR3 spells CASSPDRVAGNTIYF. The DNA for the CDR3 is TGTGCCAGCAGCCCGGACAGGGTAGCTGGAAACACCATATATTTT.

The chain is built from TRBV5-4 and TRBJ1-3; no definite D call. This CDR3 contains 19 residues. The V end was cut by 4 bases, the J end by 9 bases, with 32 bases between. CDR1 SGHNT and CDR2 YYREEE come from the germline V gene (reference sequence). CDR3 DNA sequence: TGTGCCAGCAGCGTTCTCCCCCCGGGGTCTAGTCCAAAGGGTTTCACCATATATTTT. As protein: CASSVLPPGSSPKGFTIYF. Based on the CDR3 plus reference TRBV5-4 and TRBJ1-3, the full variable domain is ETGVTQSPTHLIKTRGQQVTLRCSSQSGHNTVSWYQQALGQGPQFIFQYYREEENGRGNFPPRFSGLQFPNYSSELNVNALELDDSALYLCASSVLPPGSSPKGFTIYFGEGSWLTVV.

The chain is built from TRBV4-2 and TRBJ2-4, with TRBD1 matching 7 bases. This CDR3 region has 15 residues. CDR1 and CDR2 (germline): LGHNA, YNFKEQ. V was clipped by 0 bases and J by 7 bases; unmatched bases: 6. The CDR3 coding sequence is TGTGCCAGCAGCCAAGATGCCCAGACAGGGAACATTCAGTACTTC. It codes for CASSQDAQTGNIQYF.

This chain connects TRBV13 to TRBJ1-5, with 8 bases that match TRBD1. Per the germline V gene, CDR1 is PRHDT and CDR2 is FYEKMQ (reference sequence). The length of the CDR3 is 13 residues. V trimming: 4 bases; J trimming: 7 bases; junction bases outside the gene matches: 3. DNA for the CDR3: TGTGCCAGCAGCTCGGACAGGGACCAGCCCCAGCATTTT. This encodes CASSSDRDQPQHF.

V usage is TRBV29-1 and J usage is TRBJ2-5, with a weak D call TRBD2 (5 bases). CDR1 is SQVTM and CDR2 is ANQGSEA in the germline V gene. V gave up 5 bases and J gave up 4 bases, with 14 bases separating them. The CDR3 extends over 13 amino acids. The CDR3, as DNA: TGCAGCGTTACACAACGGGGTCCAGAGACCCAGTACTTC. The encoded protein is CSVTQRGPETQYF.

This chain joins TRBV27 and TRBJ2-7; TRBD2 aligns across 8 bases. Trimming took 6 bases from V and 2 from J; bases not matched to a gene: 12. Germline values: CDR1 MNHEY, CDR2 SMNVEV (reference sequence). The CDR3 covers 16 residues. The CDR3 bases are TGTGCCAGCAGACTACAGGCGGGGGGAATTACCTACGAGCAGTACTTC. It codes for CASRLQAGGITYEQYF.

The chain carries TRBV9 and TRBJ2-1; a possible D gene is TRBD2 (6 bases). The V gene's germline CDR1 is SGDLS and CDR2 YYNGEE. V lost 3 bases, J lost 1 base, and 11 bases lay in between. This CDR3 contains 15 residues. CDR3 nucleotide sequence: TGTGCCAGCAGCGCCGGTAGCGGATCCTACAATGAGCAGTTCTTC. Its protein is CASSAGSGSYNEQFF.

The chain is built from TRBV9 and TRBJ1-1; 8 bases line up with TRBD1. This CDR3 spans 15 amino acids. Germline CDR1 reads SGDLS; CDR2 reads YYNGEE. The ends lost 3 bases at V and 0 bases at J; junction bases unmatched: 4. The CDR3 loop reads CASSAGQGLNTEAFF. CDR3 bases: TGTGCCAGCAGCGCAGGACAGGGACTGAACACTGAAGCTTTCTTT.

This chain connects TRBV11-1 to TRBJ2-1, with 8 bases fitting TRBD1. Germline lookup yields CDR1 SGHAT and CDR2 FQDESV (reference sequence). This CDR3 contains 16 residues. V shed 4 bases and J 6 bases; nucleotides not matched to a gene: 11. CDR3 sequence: CASSSRRQGLLNEQFF. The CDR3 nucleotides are TGTGCCAGCAGCTCCCGCAGACAGGGGCTCCTCAATGAGCAGTTCTTC.

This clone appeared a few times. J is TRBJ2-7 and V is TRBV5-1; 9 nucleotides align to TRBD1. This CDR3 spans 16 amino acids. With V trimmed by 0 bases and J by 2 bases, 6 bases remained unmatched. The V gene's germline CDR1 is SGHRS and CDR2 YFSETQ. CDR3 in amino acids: CASSLAGTGKTYEQYF. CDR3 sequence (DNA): TGCGCCAGCAGCTTGGCCGGGACAGGGAAAACCTACGAGCAGTACTTC.

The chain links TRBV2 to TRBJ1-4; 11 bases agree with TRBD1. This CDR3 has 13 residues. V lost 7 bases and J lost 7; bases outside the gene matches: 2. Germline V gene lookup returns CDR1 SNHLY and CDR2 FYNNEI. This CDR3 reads CASTGTGGEKLFF. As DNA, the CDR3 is TGTGCCAGCACCGGGACAGGGGGTGAAAAACTGTTTTTT.

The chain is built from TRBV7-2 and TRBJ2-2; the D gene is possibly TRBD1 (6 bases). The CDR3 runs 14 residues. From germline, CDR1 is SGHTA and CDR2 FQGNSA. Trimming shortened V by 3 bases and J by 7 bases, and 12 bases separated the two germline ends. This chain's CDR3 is CASSLGAEVGELFF. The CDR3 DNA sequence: TGTGCCAGCAGCTTGGGGGCCGAGGTCGGGGAGCTGTTTTTT.

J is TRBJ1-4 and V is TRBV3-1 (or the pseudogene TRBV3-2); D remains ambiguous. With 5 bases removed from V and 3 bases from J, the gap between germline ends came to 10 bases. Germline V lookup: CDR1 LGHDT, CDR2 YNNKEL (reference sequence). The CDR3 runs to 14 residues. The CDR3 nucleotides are TGTGCCAGCAGCACGAGGCACTCTAATGAAAAACTGTTTTTT. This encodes CASSTRHSNEKLFF.

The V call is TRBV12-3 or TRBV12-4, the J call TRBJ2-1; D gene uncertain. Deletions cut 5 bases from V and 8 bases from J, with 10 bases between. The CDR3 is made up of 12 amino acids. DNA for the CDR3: TGTGCCAGCAGTCGACTTGTGGATGAGCAGTTCTTC. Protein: CASSRLVDEQFF.

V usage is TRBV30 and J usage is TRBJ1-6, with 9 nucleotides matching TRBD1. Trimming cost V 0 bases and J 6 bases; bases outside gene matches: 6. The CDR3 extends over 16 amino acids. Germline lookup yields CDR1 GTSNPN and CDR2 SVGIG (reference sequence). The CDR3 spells CAWSVTGGTFNSPLHF. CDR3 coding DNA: TGTGCCTGGAGTGTAACAGGGGGCACATTTAATTCACCCCTCCACTTT.

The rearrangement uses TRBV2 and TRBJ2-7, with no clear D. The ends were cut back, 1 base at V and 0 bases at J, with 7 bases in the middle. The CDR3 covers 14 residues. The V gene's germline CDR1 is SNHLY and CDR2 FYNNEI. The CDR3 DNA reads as TGTGCCAGCAGTGAAGGGAGCTTCTCCTACGAGCAGTACTTC. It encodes CASSEGSFSYEQYF.

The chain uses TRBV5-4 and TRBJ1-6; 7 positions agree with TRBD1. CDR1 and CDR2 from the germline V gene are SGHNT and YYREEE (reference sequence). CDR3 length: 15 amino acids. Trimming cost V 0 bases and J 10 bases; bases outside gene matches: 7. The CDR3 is CASSLDRGGRSPLHF. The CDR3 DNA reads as TGTGCCAGCAGCTTGGACAGGGGAGGAAGGTCACCCCTCCACTTT.

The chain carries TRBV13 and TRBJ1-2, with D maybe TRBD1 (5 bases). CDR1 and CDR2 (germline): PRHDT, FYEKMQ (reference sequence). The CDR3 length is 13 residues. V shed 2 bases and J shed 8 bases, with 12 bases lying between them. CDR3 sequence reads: CASSLWQGEGYTF. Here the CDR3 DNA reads TGTGCCAGCAGCTTATGGCAAGGGGAAGGCTACACCTTC.

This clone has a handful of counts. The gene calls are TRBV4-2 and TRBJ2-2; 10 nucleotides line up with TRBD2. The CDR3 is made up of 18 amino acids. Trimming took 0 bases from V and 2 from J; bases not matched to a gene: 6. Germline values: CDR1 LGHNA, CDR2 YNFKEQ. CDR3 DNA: TGTGCCAGCAGCCAAGAGGTAGCGGGAGGCCCAAACACCGGGGAGCTGTTTTTT. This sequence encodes CASSQEVAGGPNTGELFF.

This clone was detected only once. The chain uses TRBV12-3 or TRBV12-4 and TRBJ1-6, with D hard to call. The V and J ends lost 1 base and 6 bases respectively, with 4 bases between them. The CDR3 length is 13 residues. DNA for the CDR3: TGTGCCAGCAGTTTAGGCGGTAATTCACCCCTCCACTTT. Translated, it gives CASSLGGNSPLHF.

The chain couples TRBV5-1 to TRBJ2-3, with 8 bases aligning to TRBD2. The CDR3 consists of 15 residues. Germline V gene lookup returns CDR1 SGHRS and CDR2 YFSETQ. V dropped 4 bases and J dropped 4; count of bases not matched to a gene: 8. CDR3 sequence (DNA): TGCGCCAGCAGCCTGGCGGGGGGCAGGGCAGATACGCAGTATTTT. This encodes CASSLAGGRADTQYF.